This TCR beta chain was profiled in a study of blood T cells in healthy people across ages. Findings of the study overall: Researchers report that TCR beta diversity correlated strongly with naive T cell percentage.

This clonotype was seen at least ten times. The target antigen is unknown. This CDR3 has 15 residues. The germline gives CDR1 MNHNS, CDR2 SASEGT. Between the trimmed V and J ends, which lost 1 base and 0 bases, there was a span of 8 bases. The use of a sample-barcoded 5' primer and a J-beta primer mix characterized a second PCR of roughly 6 to 11 cycles. TCRdb re-called the 5' RACE reads with MiXCR, one entry per CDR3 protein. The sample lists 1.5 million or so distinct CDR3 sequences, about 42% occurring once. Sequencing was carried out using blood. This chain links TRBV6-1 with TRBJ2-3; D is uncertain. The receptor comes from a woman under 30 in good health. The CDR3 DNA reads as TGTGCCAGCAGTGAAGAACCGGTGAGCACAGATACGCAGTATTTT. Its translation: CASSEEPVSTDTQYF.